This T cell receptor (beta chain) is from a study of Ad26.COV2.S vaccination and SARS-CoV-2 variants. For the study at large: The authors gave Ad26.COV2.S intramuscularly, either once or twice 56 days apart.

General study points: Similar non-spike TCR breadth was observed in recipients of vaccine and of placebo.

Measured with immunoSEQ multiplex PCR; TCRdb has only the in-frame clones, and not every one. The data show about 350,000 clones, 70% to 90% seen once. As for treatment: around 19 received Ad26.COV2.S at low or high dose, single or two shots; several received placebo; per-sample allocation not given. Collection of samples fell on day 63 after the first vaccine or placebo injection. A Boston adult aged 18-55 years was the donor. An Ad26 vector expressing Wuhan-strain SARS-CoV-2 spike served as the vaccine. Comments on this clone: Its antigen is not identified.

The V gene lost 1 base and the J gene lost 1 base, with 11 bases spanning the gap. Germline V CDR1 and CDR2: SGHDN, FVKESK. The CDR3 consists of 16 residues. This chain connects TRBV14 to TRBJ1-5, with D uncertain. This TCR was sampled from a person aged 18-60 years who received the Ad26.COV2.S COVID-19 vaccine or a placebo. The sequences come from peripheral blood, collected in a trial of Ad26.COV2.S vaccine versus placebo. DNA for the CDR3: TGTGCCAGCAGCCAAGTAAAGAGTTGGAGCAATCAGCCCCAGCATTTT. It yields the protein CASSQVKSWSNQPQHF.